This T cell receptor (beta chain) was documented in a study of CD8 T cells in ankylosing spondylitis. Overall study findings and caveats: The study identified a TCR beta motif of 7 or 8 highly homologous variants that appeared characteristic of ankylosing spondylitis blood.

This clonotype was seen repeatedly, ten times or more. As yet, its antigen is unknown. From the 5' RACE reads, TCRdb called clonotypes with MiXCR, one entry per CDR3 protein. The table has under 150,000 distinct CDR3 sequences, around 8.5% seen once. V lost 2 bases to trimming and J lost 2 bases; unmatched junction nucleotides: 1. The length of the CDR3 is 14 residues. Germline assignment: CDR1 SGHRS and CDR2 YFSETQ. This receptor was obtained from a male donor with ankylosing spondylitis or in good health (not recorded which). The sequenced material came from blood, either unsorted or a sorted T cell fraction (not recorded which). This chain joins TRBV5-1 and TRBJ2-5, with 9 bases that match TRBD1. Here the CDR3 reads CASSFDRGQETQYF. CDR3 coding DNA: TGCGCCAGCAGCTTTGACAGGGGGCAAGAGACCCAGTACTTC.